These T cell receptor beta chains were read from a single sample in a study of blood T cell repertoires in COVID-19. This table comes from immunoSEQ multiplex PCR, and its TCRdb copy is limited to in-frame clones, with some not included. Of about 130,000 clones detected, around 76% appear once; the ten largest clones hold 11%. Sequenced input: peripheral blood. All receptors come from a human donor in a cohort sampled during active COVID-19. Each CDR3 is given with its conserved first and last residue. A D gene is named only where the DNA matches it firmly. Clone size is shown for a subset of rows, as once, few, many or a class of expanded clone.

d_gene: .; j_gene: TRBJ1-2; v_gene: TRBV5-6; abundance: .; CDR3aa: CASSLTANYGYTF; CDR3nt: TGTGCCAGCAGCTTGACAGCCAACTATGGCTACACCTTC
d_gene: .; j_gene: TRBJ1-5; v_gene: TRBV7-8; abundance: .; CDR3aa: CASSLPRWQGRNQPQHF; CDR3nt: TGTGCCAGCAGCCTCCCCCGTTGGCAGGGCCGCAATCAGCCCCAGCATTTT
d_gene: TRBD2; j_gene: TRBJ2-5; v_gene: TRBV4-1; abundance: .; CDR3aa: CASSGRTSGQETQYF; CDR3nt: TGCGCCAGCAGCGGACGGACTAGCGGGCAAGAGACCCAGTACTTC
d_gene: .; j_gene: TRBJ2-7; v_gene: TRBV27; abundance: .; CDR3aa: CASSLFPDSRYEQYF; CDR3nt: TGTGCCAGCAGTTTATTCCCGGACAGCCGATACGAGCAGTACTTC
d_gene: .; j_gene: TRBJ2-5; v_gene: TRBV5-1; abundance: .; CDR3aa: CASSSAAIQETQYF; CDR3nt: TGCGCCAGCAGCTCTGCGGCGATCCAAGAGACCCAGTACTTC
d_gene: TRBD2; j_gene: TRBJ2-1; v_gene: TRBV27; abundance: .; CDR3aa: CASSITSGSYNEQFF; CDR3nt: TGTGCCAGCAGTATAACTAGCGGGAGCTACAATGAGCAGTTCTTC
d_gene: TRBD1; j_gene: TRBJ2-5; v_gene: TRBV19; abundance: .; CDR3aa: CASSWGQNKETQYF; CDR3nt: TGTGCCAGTAGCTGGGGACAGAATAAAGAGACCCAGTACTTC
d_gene: TRBD1; j_gene: TRBJ1-2; v_gene: TRBV9; abundance: once; CDR3aa: CASSVRQGANYGYTF; CDR3nt: TGTGCCAGCAGCGTAAGACAGGGAGCTAACTATGGCTACACCTTC
d_gene: .; j_gene: TRBJ2-1; v_gene: TRBV5-1; abundance: .; CDR3aa: CASSLGRSSYNEQFF; CDR3nt: TGCGCCAGCAGCTTGGGGCGGAGCTCCTACAATGAGCAGTTCTTC
d_gene: .; j_gene: TRBJ1-6; v_gene: TRBV5-1; abundance: .; CDR3aa: CASSPSVQGSSPLHF; CDR3nt: TGCGCCAGCAGCCCCAGTGTGCAGGGCAGTTCACCCCTCCACTTT
d_gene: TRBD2; j_gene: TRBJ2-7; v_gene: TRBV29-1; abundance: .; CDR3aa: CSVMARLAVTYEQYF; CDR3nt: TGCAGCGTTATGGCGAGACTAGCGGTTACCTACGAGCAGTACTTC
d_gene: .; j_gene: TRBJ1-4; v_gene: TRBV6-2/TRBV6-3; abundance: .; CDR3aa: CASSTPQTHAGEKLFF; CDR3nt: TGTGCCAGCAGTACCCCTCAGACTCACGCGGGGGAAAAACTGTTTTTT
d_gene: TRBD2; j_gene: TRBJ2-7; v_gene: TRBV11-2; abundance: .; CDR3aa: CASSLDLSGGAYEQYF; CDR3nt: TGTGCCAGCAGCTTAGATCTTTCCGGGGGGGCCTACGAGCAGTACTTC
d_gene: .; j_gene: TRBJ1-6; v_gene: TRBV28; abundance: few; CDR3aa: CASGGDPPGMIHF; CDR3nt: TGTGCCAGCGGAGGGGACCCGCCGGGAATGATCCACTTT
d_gene: .; j_gene: TRBJ1-1; v_gene: TRBV6-2/TRBV6-3; abundance: .; CDR3aa: CASSPTVNTEAFF; CDR3nt: TGTGCCAGCAGTCCGACAGTGAACACTGAAGCTTTCTTT
d_gene: TRBD1; j_gene: TRBJ2-7; v_gene: TRBV3-1/TRBV3-2; abundance: .; CDR3aa: CASSRTGQAYEQYF; CDR3nt: TGTGCCAGCAGCCGAACGGGACAGGCCTACGAGCAGTACTTC
d_gene: .; j_gene: TRBJ2-7; v_gene: TRBV15; abundance: .; CDR3aa: CATSSTNQQEISSYEQYF; CDR3nt: TGTGCCACCAGCAGCACAAACCAACAAGAAATCAGCTCCTACGAGCAGTACTTC
d_gene: TRBD1; j_gene: TRBJ2-1; v_gene: TRBV5-5; abundance: .; CDR3aa: CASSTRTGGSSYNEQFF; CDR3nt: TGTGCCAGCAGCACCAGGACAGGGGGGAGCTCCTACAATGAGCAGTTCTTC
d_gene: .; j_gene: TRBJ1-5; v_gene: TRBV2; abundance: .; CDR3aa: CASTLMRDSNQPQHF; CDR3nt: TGTGCCAGCACCCTCATGAGGGATAGCAATCAGCCCCAGCATTTT
d_gene: .; j_gene: TRBJ1-5; v_gene: TRBV7-9; abundance: .; CDR3aa: CASSLSNQPQHF; CDR3nt: TGTGCCAGCAGCCTTAGCAATCAGCCCCAGCATTTT
d_gene: TRBD1; j_gene: TRBJ2-7; v_gene: TRBV10-3; abundance: .; CDR3aa: CAIRIQGSSYEQYF; CDR3nt: TGTGCCATCAGAATACAGGGGAGCTCCTACGAGCAGTACTTC
d_gene: .; j_gene: TRBJ1-2; v_gene: TRBV6-1; abundance: .; CDR3aa: CASSEDPREGYTF; CDR3nt: TGTGCCAGCAGTGAGGACCCTCGGGAAGGCTACACCTTC
d_gene: .; j_gene: TRBJ1-3; v_gene: TRBV6-1; abundance: .; CDR3aa: CASSDPNFRNTIYF; CDR3nt: TGTGCCAGCAGTGATCCCAACTTCAGAAACACCATATATTTT
d_gene: .; j_gene: TRBJ2-7; v_gene: TRBV2; abundance: .; CDR3aa: CASSGPGTYEQYF; CDR3nt: TGTGCCAGCAGTGGTCCGGGAACCTACGAGCAGTACTTC
d_gene: TRBD2; j_gene: TRBJ2-1; v_gene: TRBV6-5; abundance: .; CDR3aa: CASSPGAGGDNEQFF; CDR3nt: TGTGCCAGCAGCCCGGGAGCGGGGGGAGACAATGAGCAGTTCTTC
d_gene: .; j_gene: TRBJ2-5; v_gene: TRBV19; abundance: .; CDR3aa: CASSRFARETQYF; CDR3nt: TGTGCCAGTAGTCGTTTCGCTCGGGAGACCCAGTACTTC
d_gene: .; j_gene: TRBJ1-1; v_gene: TRBV30; abundance: .; CDR3aa: CAWKRWMENTEAFF; CDR3nt: TGTGCCTGGAAGAGGTGGATGGAAAACACTGAAGCTTTCTTT
d_gene: TRBD1; j_gene: TRBJ2-1; v_gene: TRBV2; abundance: .; CDR3aa: CASSEVSRGRNEQFF; CDR3nt: TGTGCCAGCAGTGAAGTGTCTAGGGGGCGGAATGAGCAGTTCTTC
d_gene: TRBD2; j_gene: TRBJ2-3; v_gene: TRBV4-2; abundance: .; CDR3aa: CASSPLAGAGDTQYF; CDR3nt: TGTGCCAGCAGCCCACTAGCGGGGGCGGGGGATACGCAGTATTTT
d_gene: TRBD2; j_gene: TRBJ2-3; v_gene: TRBV10-2; abundance: .; CDR3aa: CASSESVQRGARTDTQYF; CDR3nt: TGCGCCAGCAGTGAGTCGGTCCAGCGGGGGGCCCGCACAGATACGCAGTATTTT
d_gene: .; j_gene: TRBJ1-3; v_gene: TRBV9; abundance: .; CDR3aa: CASSLTPGYSGNTIYF; CDR3nt: TGTGCCAGCAGCCTTACTCCAGGGTACAGCGGAAACACCATATATTTT
d_gene: .; j_gene: TRBJ1-1; v_gene: TRBV19; abundance: few; CDR3aa: CASTLNTEAFF; CDR3nt: TGTGCCAGTACATTGAACACTGAAGCTTTCTTT
d_gene: TRBD2; j_gene: TRBJ2-5; v_gene: TRBV5-1; abundance: .; CDR3aa: CASSLGLAGPETQYF; CDR3nt: TGCGCCAGCAGCTTGGGACTAGCGGGGCCAGAGACCCAGTACTTC
d_gene: .; j_gene: TRBJ2-7; v_gene: TRBV11-2; abundance: .; CDR3aa: CASSFLSRVPYEQYF; CDR3nt: TGTGCCAGCAGCTTTTTGTCCAGGGTCCCCTACGAGCAGTACTTC
d_gene: TRBD1; j_gene: TRBJ2-2; v_gene: TRBV5-1; abundance: .; CDR3aa: CASSFGTGNTGELFF; CDR3nt: TGCGCCAGCAGCTTTGGGACAGGGAACACCGGGGAGCTGTTTTTT
d_gene: .; j_gene: TRBJ1-4; v_gene: TRBV10-3; abundance: .; CDR3aa: CAISEASGEKLFF; CDR3nt: TGTGCCATCAGTGAGGCCTCGGGTGAAAAACTGTTTTTT
d_gene: TRBD1; j_gene: TRBJ2-3; v_gene: TRBV27; abundance: .; CDR3aa: CASSLQYRDRGPDTQYF; CDR3nt: TGTGCCAGCAGCCTACAATACCGGGACAGGGGTCCAGATACGCAGTATTTT
d_gene: .; j_gene: TRBJ1-1; v_gene: TRBV7-8; abundance: .; CDR3aa: CASSPDAVNTEAFF; CDR3nt: TGTGCCAGCAGCCCGGATGCGGTCAACACTGAAGCTTTCTTT
d_gene: TRBD2; j_gene: TRBJ2-3; v_gene: TRBV2; abundance: .; CDR3aa: CASSEGGLAIADTQYF; CDR3nt: TGTGCCAGCAGTGAGGGGGGACTAGCGATAGCAGATACGCAGTATTTT
d_gene: TRBD2; j_gene: TRBJ2-1; v_gene: TRBV4-1; abundance: .; CDR3aa: CASRRTGTRGYNEQFF; CDR3nt: TGCGCCAGCAGACGTACCGGGACTAGGGGCTACAATGAGCAGTTCTTC
d_gene: .; j_gene: TRBJ2-7; v_gene: TRBV7-2; abundance: .; CDR3aa: CASSLSGDRTSEQYF; CDR3nt: TGTGCCAGCAGCTTAAGCGGGGACAGGACGAGCGAGCAGTACTTC
d_gene: TRBD1; j_gene: TRBJ1-1; v_gene: TRBV6-5; abundance: .; CDR3aa: CASSSLQGLDTEAFF; CDR3nt: TGTGCCAGCAGTTCCTTACAGGGGTTGGACACTGAAGCTTTCTTT
d_gene: TRBD1; j_gene: TRBJ2-7; v_gene: TRBV5-1; abundance: .; CDR3aa: CASSPDRAYEQYF; CDR3nt: TGCGCCAGCAGCCCGGACAGGGCCTACGAGCAGTACTTC
d_gene: TRBD1; j_gene: TRBJ1-1; v_gene: TRBV5-1; abundance: .; CDR3aa: CASSGDRSRAFF; CDR3nt: TGCGCCAGCAGCGGGGACAGATCAAGAGCTTTCTTT
d_gene: TRBD1; j_gene: TRBJ2-7; v_gene: TRBV29-1; abundance: few; CDR3aa: CSVKWTGVYEQYF; CDR3nt: TGCAGCGTGAAATGGACAGGGGTCTACGAGCAGTACTTC
d_gene: .; j_gene: TRBJ2-5; v_gene: TRBV12-3/TRBV12-4; abundance: .; CDR3aa: CASSFRFETQYF; CDR3nt: TGTGCCAGCAGTTTTCGGTTTGAGACCCAGTACTTC
d_gene: TRBD2; j_gene: TRBJ2-7; v_gene: TRBV5-6; abundance: .; CDR3aa: CASSTSGGYEQYF; CDR3nt: TGTGCCAGCAGCACTAGCGGGGGGTACGAGCAGTACTTC
d_gene: TRBD1; j_gene: TRBJ1-6; v_gene: TRBV4-2; abundance: .; CDR3aa: CASSQVGTGFRPLHF; CDR3nt: TGTGCCAGCAGCCAAGTAGGGACAGGGTTTAGGCCCCTCCACTTT